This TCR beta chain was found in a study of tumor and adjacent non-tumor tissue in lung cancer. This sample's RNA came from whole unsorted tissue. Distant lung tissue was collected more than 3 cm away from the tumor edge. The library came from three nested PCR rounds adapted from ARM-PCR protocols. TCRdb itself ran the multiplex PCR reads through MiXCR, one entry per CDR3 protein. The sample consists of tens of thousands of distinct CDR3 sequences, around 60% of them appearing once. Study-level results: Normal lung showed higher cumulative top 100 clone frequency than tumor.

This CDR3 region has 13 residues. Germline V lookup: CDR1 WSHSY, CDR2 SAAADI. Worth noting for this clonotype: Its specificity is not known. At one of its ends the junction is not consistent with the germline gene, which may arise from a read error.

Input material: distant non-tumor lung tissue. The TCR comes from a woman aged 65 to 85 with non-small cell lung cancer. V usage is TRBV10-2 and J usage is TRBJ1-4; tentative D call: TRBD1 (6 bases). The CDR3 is CASMGHFNEKLFF. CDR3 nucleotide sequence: TGTGCTAGCATGGGACACTTTAATGAAAAACTGTTTTTT.